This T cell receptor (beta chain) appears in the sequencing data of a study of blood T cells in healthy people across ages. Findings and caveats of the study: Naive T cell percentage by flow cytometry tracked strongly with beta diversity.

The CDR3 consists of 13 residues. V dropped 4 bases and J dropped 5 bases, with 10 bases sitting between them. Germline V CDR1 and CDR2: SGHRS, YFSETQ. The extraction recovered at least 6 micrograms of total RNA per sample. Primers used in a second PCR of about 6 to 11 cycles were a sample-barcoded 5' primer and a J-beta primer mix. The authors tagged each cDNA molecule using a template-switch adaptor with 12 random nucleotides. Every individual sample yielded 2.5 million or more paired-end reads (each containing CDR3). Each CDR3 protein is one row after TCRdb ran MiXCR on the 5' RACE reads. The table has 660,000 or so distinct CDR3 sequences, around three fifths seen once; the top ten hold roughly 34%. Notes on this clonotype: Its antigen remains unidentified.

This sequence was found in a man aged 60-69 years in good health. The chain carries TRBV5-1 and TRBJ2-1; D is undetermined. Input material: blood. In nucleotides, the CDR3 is TGCGCCAGCAGCATAGACTGGGACAATGAGCAGTTCTTC. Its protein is CASSIDWDNEQFF.